The 8 T cell receptor beta chains presented below share a single source sample, sequenced in a study of response to subunit inactivated influenza vaccine. MiXCR was run by TCRdb on the RT-PCR reads, yielding one entry per CDR3 protein. The data contain about half a million distinct CDR3 sequences, 25% of them singletons. Here the sequenced sample was CD4+ T cells sorted from PBMCs, taken 5 days after vaccination. These receptors were obtained from a man aged 50 or older who received an inactivated influenza vaccine.

The rearrangement links TRBV3-1 to TRBJ2-2, with D unclear. This CDR3 region has 14 residues. The V and J ends lost 0 bases and 3 bases respectively, with 5 bases between them. CDR1 is LGHDT, CDR2 YNNKEL, per germline (reference sequence). The CDR3 coding sequence is TGTGCCAGCAGCCAAGACGCAGACACCGGGGAGCTGTTTTTT. Protein sequence: CASSQDADTGELFF.

For this clonotype: Possible read error: a much larger clone is one base away. J is TRBJ1-1 and V is TRBV6-4; 8 bases map to TRBD1. The trim removed 5 bases at V and 4 bases at J, leaving 6 bases unmatched. This CDR3 contains 14 residues. Per the germline V gene, CDR1 is MRHNA and CDR2 is SNTAGT. CDR3 sequence: CASSLTGDGTEAFF. As DNA, the CDR3 is TGTGCCAGCAGTCTGACAGGGGATGGCACTGAAGCTTTCTTT.

V and J are TRBV29-1 and TRBJ2-3, with TRBD2 matching over 11 bases. The ends lost 3 bases at V and 0 bases at J; junction bases unmatched: 8. CDR3 length: 17 amino acids. The germline gives CDR1 SQVTM, CDR2 ANQGSEA. The CDR3 is CSVDGQWTSGSTDTQYF. The CDR3 region has the DNA TGCAGCGTTGACGGTCAGTGGACTAGCGGGAGCACAGATACGCAGTATTTT.

This clonotype was seen only a few times. V gene TRBV5-1 combines with J gene TRBJ1-6, with TRBD1 identical over 8 bases. V was clipped by 2 bases and J by 7 bases; unmatched bases: 5. This CDR3 comprises 15 residues. CDR1 and CDR2 (germline): SGHRS, YFSETQ. The CDR3 is CASSFVGQVNSPLHF. The CDR3 DNA reads as TGCGCCAGCAGCTTTGTGGGACAGGTGAATTCACCCCTCCACTTT.

This clonotype came up a few times. The rearrangement uses TRBV20-1 and TRBJ2-7, with D unresolved. CDR3 length: 13 residues. Between the trimmed V and J ends, which lost 6 bases and 2 bases, there was a span of 14 bases. The germline V gene has CDR1 DFQATT and CDR2 SNEGSKA (reference sequence). This chain's CDR3 is CSAPRYSTYEQYF. The CDR3 bases are TGCAGTGCCCCTCGATATTCTACCTACGAGCAGTACTTC.

Only a few counts were recorded for this clonotype. V is TRBV30 and J is TRBJ1-4; perhaps TRBD1 as D (5 bases). CDR1 and CDR2 (germline): GTSNPN, SVGIG (reference sequence). Trimming removed 4 bases from V and 7 bases from J, with 19 bases in between. This CDR3 has 15 amino acids. The CDR3, as DNA: TGTGCCTGGACAGGGAAAAGCAGCGGTCGTGAAAAACTGTTTTTT. As protein: CAWTGKSSGREKLFF.

There are a few counts of this clonotype. This chain links TRBV9 with TRBJ2-1; D possibly uses TRBD1 or TRBD2 (5 bases each). Germline V gene sequence: CDR1 SGDLS, CDR2 YYNGEE. The CDR3 spans 15 residues. Between the trimmed V and J ends, which lost 2 bases and 1 base, there was a span of 10 bases. CDR3 sequence (DNA): TGTGCCAGCAGCGTTGACAGCGGTTCCTACAATGAGCAGTTCTTC. This gives the protein CASSVDSGSYNEQFF.

The CDR3 here is CASRQGQGFYEQYF. The CDR3 DNA is TGTGCCAGCAGACAAGGACAGGGATTCTACGAGCAGTACTTC. V and J are TRBV6-1 and TRBJ2-7, with TRBD1 matching 8 bases. The ends lost 6 bases at V and 3 bases at J; junction bases unmatched: 7. The CDR3 totals 14 residues. Germline-derived CDR1 and CDR2 are MNHNS and SASEGT.